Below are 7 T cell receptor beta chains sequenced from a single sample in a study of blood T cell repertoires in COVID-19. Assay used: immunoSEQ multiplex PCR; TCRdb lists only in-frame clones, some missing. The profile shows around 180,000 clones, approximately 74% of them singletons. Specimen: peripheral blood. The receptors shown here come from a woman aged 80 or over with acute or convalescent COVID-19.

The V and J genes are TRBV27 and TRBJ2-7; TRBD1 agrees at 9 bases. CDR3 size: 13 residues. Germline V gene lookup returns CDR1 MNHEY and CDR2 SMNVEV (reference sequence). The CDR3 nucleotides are TGTGCAGTCCGCGGGACAGGGTCCCACGAGCAGTACTTC. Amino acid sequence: CAVRGTGSHEQYF.

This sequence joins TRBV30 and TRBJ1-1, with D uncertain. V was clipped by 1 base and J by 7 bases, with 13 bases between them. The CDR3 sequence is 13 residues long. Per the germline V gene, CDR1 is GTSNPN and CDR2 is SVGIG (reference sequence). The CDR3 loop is CAWSATGALEAFF. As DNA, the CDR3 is TGTGCCTGGAGTGCCACGGGTGCTCTTGAAGCTTTCTTT.

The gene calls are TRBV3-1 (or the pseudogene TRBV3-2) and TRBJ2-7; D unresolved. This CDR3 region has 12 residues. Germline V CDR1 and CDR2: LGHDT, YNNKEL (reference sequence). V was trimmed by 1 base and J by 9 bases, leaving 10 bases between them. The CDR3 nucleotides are TGTGCCAGCAGCCAAGTTGAGACACTGCAGTACTTC. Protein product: CASSQVETLQYF.

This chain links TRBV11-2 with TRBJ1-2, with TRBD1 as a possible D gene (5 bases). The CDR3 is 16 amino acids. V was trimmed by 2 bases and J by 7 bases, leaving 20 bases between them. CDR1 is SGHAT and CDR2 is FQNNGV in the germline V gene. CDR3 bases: TGTGCCAGCAGCTTATTCCCAGGGAGGGAGAACGGTGGCTACACCTTC. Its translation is CASSLFPGRENGGYTF.

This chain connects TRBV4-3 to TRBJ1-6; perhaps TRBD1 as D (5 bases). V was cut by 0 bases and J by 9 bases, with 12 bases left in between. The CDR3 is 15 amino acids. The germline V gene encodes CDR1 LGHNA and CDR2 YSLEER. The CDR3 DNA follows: TGCGCCAGCAGCCAAGATTCCAACGGGGGTTCACCCCTCCACTTT. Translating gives CASSQDSNGGSPLHF.

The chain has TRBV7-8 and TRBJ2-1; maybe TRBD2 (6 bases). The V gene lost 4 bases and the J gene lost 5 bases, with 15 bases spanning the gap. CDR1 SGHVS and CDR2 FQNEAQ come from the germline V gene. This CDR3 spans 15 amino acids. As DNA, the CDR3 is TGTGCCAGCAGCTCACAACGGGACTGGAACAATGAGCAGTTCTTC. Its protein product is CASSSQRDWNNEQFF.

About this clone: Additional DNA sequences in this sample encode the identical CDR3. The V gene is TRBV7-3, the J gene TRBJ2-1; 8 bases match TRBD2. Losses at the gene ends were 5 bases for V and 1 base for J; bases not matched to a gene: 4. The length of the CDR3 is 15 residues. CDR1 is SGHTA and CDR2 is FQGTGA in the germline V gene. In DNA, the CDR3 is TGTGCCAGCAGCCTTCAGCGGGGGTCCTACAATGAGCAGTTCTTC. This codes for CASSLQRGSYNEQFF.